The rows below give T cell receptor beta chains drawn from one sample of a study of shared clonotypes between healthy human individuals. The data were produced by immunoSEQ multiplex PCR, yet TCRdb's version contains in-frame clones alone and is incomplete. The table records roughly 500,000 clones, roughly 95% of them present only once. The specimen was naive CD4+ T cells sorted from blood. These receptors came from a woman under 40 in good health. Each CDR3 is given with its conserved first and last residue. Each record gives: D gene, V gene, J gene, clone size, CDR3 DNA, CDR3 protein. The D gene is left open where the match is weak. Clone size appears in some rows only: once, few, many, or a class for an expanded clone.

NA	TRBV5-4	TRBJ2-7	NA	TGTGCCAGCAGCTTGGGGGGAAAGTCTTGGGACGAGCAGTACTTC	CASSLGGKSWDEQYF
TRBD2	TRBV5-1	TRBJ2-1	NA	TGCGCCAGCAGCTTAGCGGGAGGGTCAAATGAGCAGTTCTTC	CASSLAGGSNEQFF
NA	TRBV5-1	TRBJ1-1	NA	TGCGCCAGCAGCCTAACGAAAGGGGTTAGTGACACTGAAGCTTTCTTT	CASSLTKGVSDTEAFF
NA	TRBV2	TRBJ1-4	NA	TGTGCCAGCAGTGAAGAGGATATGGGAAAACTGTTTTTT	CASSEEDMGKLFF
NA	TRBV5-8	TRBJ2-7	NA	TGTGCCAGCAGCTTAGACTTCTACGGACAGTACTTC	CASSLDFYGQYF
NA	TRBV7-6	TRBJ2-3	NA	TGTGCCAGCAGCTTCCCCCACAAACAATACGGGAGAGGCACAGATACGCAGTATTTT	CASSFPHKQYGRGTDTQYF
NA	TRBV5-6	TRBJ1-1	NA	TGTGCCAGCAGCTTGGCCGGGGAAATGTTAACTGAAGCTTTCTTT	CASSLAGEMLTEAFF
TRBD2	TRBV19	TRBJ2-3	NA	TGTGCCAGTAGTTCAAGGACTAGCGGCAACCTCTTTTCGTCCACAGATACGCAGTATTTT	CASSSRTSGNLFSSTDTQYF
NA	TRBV4-1	TRBJ1-4	once	TGCGCCAGCAGGGTCCGGACTTGGACTAATGAAAAACTGTTTTTT	CASRVRTWTNEKLFF
NA	TRBV6-6	TRBJ2-1	NA	TGTGCCAGCAGTCTCTGGGGGGAGAACTACAATGAGCAGTTCTTC	CASSLWGENYNEQFF
NA	TRBV5-4	TRBJ2-1	NA	TGTGCCAGCAGCTTCGATACAGCTGGTGGGCACAATGAGCAGTTCTTC	CASSFDTAGGHNEQFF
NA	TRBV28	TRBJ2-1	NA	TGTGCCAGCAGCCTGAAGAGGGGACCAACCTACAATGAGCAGTTCTTC	CASSLKRGPTYNEQFF
TRBD2	TRBV5-4	TRBJ2-2	NA	TGTGCCAGCAGCCTCGGACTAGCGGAAAACACCGGGGAGCTGTTTTTT	CASSLGLAENTGELFF
NA	TRBV2	TRBJ2-7	NA	TGTGCCAGCAGGAAGGACCTTTGGCGTAGCTACGAGCAGTACTTC	CASRKDLWRSYEQYF
NA	TRBV27	TRBJ2-7	NA	TGTGCCAGCAGTTTAGGGGAACACCTCTCCCGCGAGCAGTACTTC	CASSLGEHLSREQYF
NA	TRBV5-4	TRBJ2-7	NA	TGTGCCAGCAGCGTTAGCGTATCCTCCTACGAGCAGTACTTC	CASSVSVSSYEQYF
NA	TRBV7-2	TRBJ2-7	NA	TGTGCCAGCAGCTTTATAGACGGAAACTACGAGCAGTACTTC	CASSFIDGNYEQYF
TRBD1	TRBV5-6	TRBJ2-7	NA	TGTGCCAGCAGCTTGCCGGGACAGGGGGCCTACGAGCAGTACTTC	CASSLPGQGAYEQYF
TRBD1	TRBV18	TRBJ2-3	NA	TGTGCCAGCTCACGGGGACAGACAGATACGCAGTATTTT	CASSRGQTDTQYF
NA	TRBV2	TRBJ2-1	NA	TGTGCCAGCAGTGACCTCGGACAGTCTGTGTATGAGCAGTTCTTC	CASSDLGQSVYEQFF
NA	TRBV7-8	TRBJ1-2	NA	TGTGCCAGCAGCTTAGGCCGCGACAGGTTTAACTATGGCTACACCTTC	CASSLGRDRFNYGYTF
NA	TRBV18	TRBJ1-5	NA	TGTGCCAGCTCGCTTCCGGGACTCGGGCAGCCCCAGCATTTT	CASSLPGLGQPQHF
TRBD2	TRBV4-2	TRBJ2-1	NA	TGTGCCAGCAGCCGTCCCGGGACTAGCGGGAGTATCACCTACAATGAGCAGTTCTTC	CASSRPGTSGSITYNEQFF
TRBD2	TRBV28	TRBJ2-1	NA	TGTGCCAGCAGTTCCGGGACTAGCGGGAGAAATGAGCAGTTCTTC	CASSSGTSGRNEQFF
NA	TRBV4-1	TRBJ2-3	NA	TGCGCCAGCAGCCAGCTCCTTGCGGGAAACCCCGGGGGTACGCAGTATTTT	CASSQLLAGNPGGTQYF
NA	TRBV7-9	TRBJ1-5	few	TGTGCCAGCAGCGACGGGACGTCCGTTCGGCCCCAGCATTTT	CASSDGTSVRPQHF
TRBD1	TRBV19	TRBJ1-1	NA	TGTGCCAGTAGTATACAGGGACAGGGGGCGCCAGGAAAGAACACTGAAGCTTTCTTT	CASSIQGQGAPGKNTEAFF
NA	TRBV5-1	TRBJ2-5	NA	TGCGCCAGCAGCTTGAACATCCAGCAGGTCCCTTGGCAAGAGACCCAGTACTTC	CASSLNIQQVPWQETQYF
NA	TRBV2	TRBJ2-1	NA	TGTGCCAGCGTCGACAGGTACAATGAGCAGTTCTTC	CASVDRYNEQFF
NA	TRBV10-3	TRBJ1-2	NA	TGTGCCATCAGTGAGCGCCAAGTGGGGACACCCATCACGGGTGGCTACACCTTC	CAISERQVGTPITGGYTF
NA	TRBV28	TRBJ1-4	NA	TGTGCCAGCAAGCAGGAGGCTGAGAAAGAAAAACTGTTTTTT	CASKQEAEKEKLFF
NA	TRBV5-5	TRBJ1-1	once	TGTGCCAGCAGCTTGGGCTCCCAATTAACTGAAGCTTTCTTT	CASSLGSQLTEAFF
NA	TRBV9	TRBJ2-3	NA	TGTGCCAGCAGCGTAGCGACTCCCACAGATACGCAATATTTT	CASSVATPTDTQYF
NA	TRBV29-1	TRBJ2-5	NA	TGCAGCGTTGATTTGGGAGAGACCCAGTACTTC	CSVDLGETQYF
NA	TRBV7-2	TRBJ1-2	NA	TGTGCCAGCAGCTTAAGGCCCACAGGGCACAACTATGGCTACACCTTC	CASSLRPTGHNYGYTF
NA	TRBV7-9	TRBJ2-1	NA	TGTGCCAGCAGCGGGGAGAAACAGTACAATGAGCAGTTCTTC	CASSGEKQYNEQFF
NA	TRBV28	TRBJ1-4	NA	TGTGCCAGCAGTATACAGGGAAGGGTGTTTTTT	CASSIQGRVFF
NA	TRBV5-1	TRBJ1-2	NA	TGCGCCAGCAGCTTGGGGTCGACAGGACCACCTTTCGATGGCTACACCTTC	CASSLGSTGPPFDGYTF
NA	TRBV11-3	TRBJ2-1	few	TGTGCCAGCAGCACGGGACTCGCATACAATGAGCAGTTCTTC	CASSTGLAYNEQFF
TRBD1	TRBV11-2	TRBJ1-1	NA	TGTGCCAGCAGCTTAGGGGACAGGGGGACTGAAGCTTTCTTT	CASSLGDRGTEAFF
NA	TRBV28	TRBJ2-3	NA	TGTGCCAGCAGGGGCGGTCTAAGTACAGATACGCAGTATTTT	CASRGGLSTDTQYF
TRBD1	TRBV4-1	TRBJ1-5	NA	TGCGCCAGCAGCCAGCCCTGGACAGGCGCCCATAGCAATCAGCCCCAGCATTTT	CASSQPWTGAHSNQPQHF
NA	TRBV18	TRBJ1-2	NA	TGTGCCAGCTCACCACCGGCGTTCTCCGGTTACTTTGGCTATGGCTACACCTTC	CASSPPAFSGYFGYGYTF
TRBD2	TRBV4-1	TRBJ2-3	once	TGCGCCAGCAGCCAGGGACTAGCATCGGATACGCAGTATTTT	CASSQGLASDTQYF
NA	TRBV28	TRBJ2-7	NA	TGTGCCAGCAGTTTTTGGGGGTTAGGCGAGCAGTACTTC	CASSFWGLGEQYF
NA	TRBV19	TRBJ2-2	NA	TGTGCCAGTAGTAGGTTTATCGGCTCCGCGGGCACCGGGGAGCTGTTTTTT	CASSRFIGSAGTGELFF
NA	TRBV9	TRBJ2-3	NA	TGTGCCAGCAGCGTAGGTGGAGTCAGCACAGATACGCAGTATTTT	CASSVGGVSTDTQYF
NA	TRBV5-1	TRBJ2-5	NA	TGCGCCAGCAGCTTTCTAGGCGGGGCGGGGGAGACCCAGTACTTC	CASSFLGGAGETQYF
TRBD2	TRBV6-5	TRBJ2-7	once	TGTGCCAGCGGTAGCGGGAGGTCTTACGAGCAGTACTTC	CASGSGRSYEQYF
TRBD1	TRBV2	TRBJ2-7	NA	TGTGCCAGCAGCACCGACAGGGTTAGGTTCCGGGCGGACTTTTCCTACGAGCAGTACTTC	CASSTDRVRFRADFSYEQYF
NA	TRBV5-1	TRBJ2-7	once	TGCGCCAGCAGATTGGAGGGGGAAAGCTCCTACGAGCAGTACTTC	CASRLEGESSYEQYF
NA	TRBV25-1	TRBJ2-1	NA	TGTGCCACCTCAGTTGGCGTAGCCAATGAGCAGTTCTTC	CATSVGVANEQFF
TRBD2	TRBV14	TRBJ2-2	NA	TGTGCCAGCAGCCACGGGAGGGCCTCCGGGGAGCTGTTTTTT	CASSHGRASGELFF
NA	TRBV6-1	TRBJ1-5	NA	TGTGCCAGCAGTGGGACAGTTTTTCAGCCCCAGCATTTT	CASSGTVFQPQHF
TRBD2	TRBV7-2	TRBJ2-7	NA	TGTGCCAGCAGCTGGACTAGCGGGAGCTACGAGCAGTACTTC	CASSWTSGSYEQYF
NA	TRBV5-1	TRBJ1-4	NA	TGCGCCAGCAGCTTTCAGGGGACCAATAATGAAAAACTGTTTTTT	CASSFQGTNNEKLFF
NA	TRBV5-1	TRBJ2-5	NA	TGCGCCAGCAGCGCCGAAGAGACCCAGTACTTC	CASSAEETQYF
NA	TRBV30	TRBJ1-6	NA	TGTGCCTGGGCCGGACAGATTAATTCACCCCTCCACTTT	CAWAGQINSPLHF
TRBD1	TRBV5-1	TRBJ2-3	NA	TGCGCCAGCAGCCCCGGACAGGGGGACACAGATACGCAGTATTTT	CASSPGQGDTDTQYF
NA	TRBV5-1	TRBJ1-3	NA	TGCGCCAGCAGCTTGTCCGATCACCCTGGAAACACCATATATTTT	CASSLSDHPGNTIYF